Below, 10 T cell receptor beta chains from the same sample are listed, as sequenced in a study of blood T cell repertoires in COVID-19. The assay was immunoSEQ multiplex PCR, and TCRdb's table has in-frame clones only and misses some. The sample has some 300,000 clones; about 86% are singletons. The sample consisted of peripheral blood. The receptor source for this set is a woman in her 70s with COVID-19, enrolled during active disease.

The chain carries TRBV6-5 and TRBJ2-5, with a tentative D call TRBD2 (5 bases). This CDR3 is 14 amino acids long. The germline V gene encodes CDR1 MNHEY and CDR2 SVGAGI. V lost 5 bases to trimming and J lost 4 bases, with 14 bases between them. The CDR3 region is CASSPPGNPETQYF. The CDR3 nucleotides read TGTGCCAGCAGTCCTCCGGGAAATCCAGAGACCCAGTACTTC.

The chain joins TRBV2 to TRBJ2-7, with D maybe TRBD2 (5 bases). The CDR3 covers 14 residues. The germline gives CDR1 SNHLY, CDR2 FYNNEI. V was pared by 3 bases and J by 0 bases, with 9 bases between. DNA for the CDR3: TGTGCCAGCAGTGAGAGGGTCTACTCCTACGAGCAGTACTTC. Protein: CASSERVYSYEQYF.

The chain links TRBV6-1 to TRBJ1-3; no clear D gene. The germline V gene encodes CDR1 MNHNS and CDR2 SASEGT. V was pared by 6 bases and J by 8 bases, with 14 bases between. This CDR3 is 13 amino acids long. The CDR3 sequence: CASSDRPRDTIYF. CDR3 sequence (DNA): TGTGCCAGCAGCGACCGGCCCCGGGACACCATATATTTT.

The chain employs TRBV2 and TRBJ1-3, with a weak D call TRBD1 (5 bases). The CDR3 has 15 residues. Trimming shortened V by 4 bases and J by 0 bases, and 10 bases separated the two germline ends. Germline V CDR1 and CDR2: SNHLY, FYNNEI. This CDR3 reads CASSAGHLSGNTIYF. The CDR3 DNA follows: TGTGCCAGCAGTGCTGGACACCTCTCTGGAAACACCATATATTTT.

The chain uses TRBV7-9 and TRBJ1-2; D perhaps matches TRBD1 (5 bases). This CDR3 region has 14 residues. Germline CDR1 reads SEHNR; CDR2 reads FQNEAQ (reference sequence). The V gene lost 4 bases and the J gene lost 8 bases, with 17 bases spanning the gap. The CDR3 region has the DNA TGTGCCAGCAGCTCAGCGGGCAGCCCAGGGGGCTACACCTTC. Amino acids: CASSSAGSPGGYTF.

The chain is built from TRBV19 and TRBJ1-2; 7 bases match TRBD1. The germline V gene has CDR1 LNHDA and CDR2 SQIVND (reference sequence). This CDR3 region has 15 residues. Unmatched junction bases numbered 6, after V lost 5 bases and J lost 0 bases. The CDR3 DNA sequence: TGTGCCAGTAGTTGGACCGGGACAGCTAACTATGGCTACACCTTC. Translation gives CASSWTGTANYGYTF.

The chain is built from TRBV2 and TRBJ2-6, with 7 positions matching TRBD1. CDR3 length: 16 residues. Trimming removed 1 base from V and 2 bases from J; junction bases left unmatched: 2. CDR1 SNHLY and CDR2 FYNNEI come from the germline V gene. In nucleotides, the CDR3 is TGTGCCAGCAGTGAAGGGCAGGGGGCTGGGGCCAACGTCCTGACTTTC. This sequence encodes CASSEGQGAGANVLTF.

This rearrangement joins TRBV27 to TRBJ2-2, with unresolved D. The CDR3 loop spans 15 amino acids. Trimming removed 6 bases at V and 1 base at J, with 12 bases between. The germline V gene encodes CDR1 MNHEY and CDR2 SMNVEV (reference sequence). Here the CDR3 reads CASSPGPQNTGELFF. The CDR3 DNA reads TGTGCCAGCAGCCCCGGTCCGCAGAACACCGGGGAGCTGTTTTTT.

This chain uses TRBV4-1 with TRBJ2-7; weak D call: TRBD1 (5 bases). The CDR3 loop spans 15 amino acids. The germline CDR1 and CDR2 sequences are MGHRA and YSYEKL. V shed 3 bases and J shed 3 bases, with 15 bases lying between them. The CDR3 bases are TGCGCCAGCAGCCAGACAGCTAAACCGGACTACGAGCAGTACTTC. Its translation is CASSQTAKPDYEQYF.

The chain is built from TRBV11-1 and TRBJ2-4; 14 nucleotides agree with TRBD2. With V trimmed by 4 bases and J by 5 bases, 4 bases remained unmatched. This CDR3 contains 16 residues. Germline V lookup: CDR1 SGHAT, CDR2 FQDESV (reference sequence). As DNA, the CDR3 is TGTGCCAGCAGCTATGGGACTAGCGGGGGAGAAAACATTCAGTACTTC. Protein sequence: CASSYGTSGGENIQYF. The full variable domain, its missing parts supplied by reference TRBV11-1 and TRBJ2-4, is EAEVAQSPRYKITEKSQAVAFWCDPISGHATLYWYRQILGQGPELLVQFQDESVVDDSQLPKDRFSAERLKGVDSTLKIQPAELGDSAMYLCASSYGTSGGENIQYFGAGTRLSVL.